This T cell receptor beta chain emerged from a study of spatial heterogeneity in lung cancer. Background on the study: Detected sequences consistently included more beta-chain ones than alpha-chain ones. Study-level findings and limits: Follow-up blood showed ubiquitous expanded tumor TCRs less than blood at resection did.

This sample's time point: sample taken at primary tumor resection. Extraction of whole RNA from tumor, nontumor lung or frozen PBMC preceded unsorted sequencing. The donors, 70 or so patients with untreated early-stage non-small cell lung cancer, provided the samples. Germline V lookup: CDR1 MNHNY, CDR2 SVGAGI (reference sequence). The length of the CDR3 is 14 residues. Trimming took 2 bases from V and 2 from J, leaving 7 bases between them. This clonotype has at least ten counts. The target antigen is unknown. Unique molecular identifiers, one per molecule, were present on every TCR cDNA molecule. TCRdb re-called the 5' RACE reads with MiXCR, one entry per CDR3 protein. This repertoire shows about 60,000 distinct CDR3 sequences, 7.5% to 8.5% found once; its top ten account for approximately 15%.

This material consisted of PBMCs, taken at surgery. The clonotype was recovered from a female donor with early-stage non-small cell lung cancer. The rearrangement links TRBV6-6 to TRBJ1-5; D might be TRBD1 (6 bases). The CDR3 bases are TGTGCCAGCAGTTACAGGGGGGGCAATCAGCCCCAGCATTTT. This translates into CASSYRGGNQPQHF.